These T cell receptor beta chains were read from a single sample in a study of blood T cell repertoires in COVID-19. Libraries were prepared by immunoSEQ multiplex PCR; TCRdb keeps only in-frame clonotypes and omits some of them. The sample lists more than 200,000 clones, more than 85% occurring once. The source material was peripheral blood. The receptors stem from a woman in her fifties or sixties with COVID-19, enrolled during active disease. The CDR3 runs from the conserved cysteine through the conserved F or W. Fields, in order: CDR3 DNA, CDR3 protein, J gene, clone size, D gene, V gene. D genes are given only for firm matches. Not all rows give a size; the values are once, few, many and, for expanded clones, a class.

TGCGCCAGCAGTGACGCGGGCAATCAGCCCCAGCATTTT | CASSDAGNQPQHF | TRBJ1-5 | many | . | TRBV10-1
TGTGCCAGCAGTCCCTTCGGGGGTTCGGGCACCTACGAGCAGTACTTC | CASSPFGGSGTYEQYF | TRBJ2-7 | . | . | TRBV27
TGTGCCAGCAGCGCACAGGGGGCGCGGTACGAGCAGTACTTC | CASSAQGARYEQYF | TRBJ2-7 | . | TRBD1 | TRBV6-5
TGTGCCAGCAGCCTTCGGACTAGCGGGGGCCCCGGGGAGCTGTTTTTT | CASSLRTSGGPGELFF | TRBJ2-2 | . | TRBD2 | TRBV7-2
TGTGCCAGCAGCTTAGGTCCCTACTCCCATGGCTACACCTTC | CASSLGPYSHGYTF | TRBJ1-2 | . | . | TRBV7-3
TGCGCCAGCAGCCAAGAGACGAGGGGGGAGGGAAAGAATTATCAGCCCCAGCATTTT | CASSQETRGEGKNYQPQHF | TRBJ1-5 | . | . | TRBV4-1
TGTGCCAGTAGTATAAGTTACAGACATAGCAATCAGCCCCAGCATTTT | CASSISYRHSNQPQHF | TRBJ1-5 | . | . | TRBV19
TGTGCCAGCAGCTCGCTCAGACTATCCAGGCCAGATACGCAGTATTTT | CASSSLRLSRPDTQYF | TRBJ2-3 | . | . | TRBV5-4
TGTGCCAGTAGTATCAGTGAGACAGGGGGCAGATACTTC | CASSISETGGRYF | TRBJ2-7 | once | TRBD1 | TRBV19
TGTGCCAGCAGTTTTTACTCAGGGAATTCACCCCTCCACTTT | CASSFYSGNSPLHF | TRBJ1-6 | . | . | TRBV28
TGTGCCAGCAGTCCTTCTTACTCGTGGGCCAACGTCCTGACTTTC | CASSPSYSWANVLTF | TRBJ2-6 | . | . | TRBV6-5
TGCGCCAGCAGCCCCGGGACAGGGAATCAGCCCCAGCATTTT | CASSPGTGNQPQHF | TRBJ1-5 | . | TRBD1 | TRBV5-1
TGTGCCACCAGCAGAGTGCGGGGGGGCTACGAGCAGTACTTC | CATSRVRGGYEQYF | TRBJ2-7 | . | TRBD2 | TRBV15
TGCAGCGTTGTTTGGGAGGGGACTAACTATGGCTACACCTTC | CSVVWEGTNYGYTF | TRBJ1-2 | . | . | TRBV29-1
TGTGCCAGCAGTTCCGCCTACGAGCAGTACTTC | CASSSAYEQYF | TRBJ2-7 | few | . | TRBV6-2/TRBV6-3
TGTGCCAGCAGCTCTCGACAGTATGGCTACACCTTC | CASSSRQYGYTF | TRBJ1-2 | few | . | TRBV21-1
TGTGCCATCAGCGCCCGTTTGGCTGGACAGGCCAACACAGATACGCAGTATTTT | CAISARLAGQANTDTQYF | TRBJ2-3 | . | TRBD1 | TRBV10-3
TGCGCCAGCGGGGGGACAGGGGAAAATCATGGCTACACCTTC | CASGGTGENHGYTF | TRBJ1-2 | . | TRBD1 | TRBV5-1
TGCACCAGCAGCCAAGATTCGAGGGATTCGGGTAATTCACCCCTCCACTTT | CTSSQDSRDSGNSPLHF | TRBJ1-6 | . | . | TRBV1
TGTGCCAGCAGTCCCTCGGCGGGGGGCGCTGAAGCTTTCTTT | CASSPSAGGAEAFF | TRBJ1-1 | . | . | TRBV6-1
TGTGCCAGCAGCTTGTCAGGGGCCTATACCTACGAGCAGTACTTC | CASSLSGAYTYEQYF | TRBJ2-7 | . | . | TRBV5-4
TGCGCCAGCAGTCAAGGTGGTCCAGGGAAAGAGACCCAGTACTTC | CASSQGGPGKETQYF | TRBJ2-5 | . | . | TRBV23-1
TGTGCCAGCAGCTTGGACAGGAGGGAGATCTATGGCTACACCTTC | CASSLDRREIYGYTF | TRBJ1-2 | . | . | TRBV5-6